The 30 T cell receptor beta chains below come from one sample, sequenced in a study of cytomegalovirus exposure and HLA in healthy donors. The PCR ran on 60 Vbeta and 13 Jbeta primers. Method: immunoSEQ multiplex PCR; TCRdb's copy keeps in-frame clones and lacks some. The sample has 160,000 or so clones, 65% to 90% seen once. Sequencing was carried out using PBMCs. These TCRs come from a woman in her 50s in good health and CMV-seropositive.

The V call is TRBV6-5, the J call TRBJ2-2; TRBD1 aligns across 7 bases. V dropped 6 bases and J dropped 7; count of bases not matched to a gene: 11. CDR1 and CDR2 from the germline V gene are MNHEY and SVGAGI. This CDR3 is 15 amino acids long. CDR3 loop: CASSPQVRGNGELFF. DNA for the CDR3: TGTGCCAGCAGCCCTCAGGTCAGGGGGAACGGGGAGCTGTTTTTT.

A note on this clone: The germline gene is not matched at one end of the junction; a read error may be the cause. This sequence joins TRBV7-7 and TRBJ2-1; weak D call: TRBD2 (5 bases). The CDR3 length is 14 residues. The germline V gene has CDR1 SSHAT and CDR2 FNYEAQ (reference sequence). The CDR3 DNA reads TGTGCTAGCAGCTTAGGAGGCGGAGACAATGAGCAGTTCTTC. The encoded protein is CASSLGGGDNEQFF.

The chain has TRBV7-2 and TRBJ2-2; 7 bases are shared with TRBD2. Germline V CDR1 and CDR2: SGHTA, FQGNSA. The CDR3 consists of 18 residues. J gave up 6 bases and V 2 bases, and 15 bases lay outside the gene matches. The CDR3 coding sequence is TGTGCCAGCAGCTTAACGAGTGGTCCCGGGGGGTTGTCCGGGGAGCTGTTTTTT. Protein sequence: CASSLTSGPGGLSGELFF.

The chain uses TRBV6-5 and TRBJ2-2, with TRBD2 as a possible D gene (6 bases). Germline loops: CDR1 MNHEY, CDR2 SVGAGI. The CDR3 has 14 amino acids. The V gene lost 2 bases and the J gene lost 6 bases, with 10 bases spanning the gap. The CDR3, as DNA: TGTGCCAGCAGTTACCGCAGGGAGGCCGGGGAGCTGTTTTTT. Translation: CASSYRREAGELFF.

Comments on this clone: A far more abundant clone sits one base away, making this likely a read error. Distinct nucleotide sequences in the sample also encode this CDR3. The chain couples TRBV4-3 to TRBJ2-3; 8 bases map to TRBD2. The CDR3 loop spans 20 amino acids. With 1 base clipped from V and 6 bases from J, the junction kept 21 bases outside the gene matches. Germline V gene sequence: CDR1 LGHNA, CDR2 YSLEER. The CDR3 nucleotides are TGCGCCAGCAGCCAAGGTCTCCCCAGAGCGGGGGCGCAACTAACCGATACGCAGTATTTT. The encoded protein is CASSQGLPRAGAQLTDTQYF.

This clone was seen a few times. The rearrangement joins TRBV2 to TRBJ2-1; a weak D match, TRBD2 (6 bases). V was trimmed by 4 bases and J by 4 bases, leaving 8 bases between them. Germline values: CDR1 SNHLY, CDR2 FYNNEI. The CDR3 length is 13 residues. The CDR3 coding sequence is TGTGCCAGCAGTGCTAGCGAGTACAATGAGCAGTTCTTC. Translated, it gives CASSASEYNEQFF.

The chain couples TRBV9 to TRBJ2-7; D unresolved. In germline, CDR1 is SGDLS, CDR2 YYNGEE. Trimming took off 4 bases at V and 2 bases at J, with 10 bases between the two ends. CDR3 size: 13 residues. The CDR3 coding sequence is TGTGCCAGCAGCTTGGGCCCTGCCTACGAGCAGTACTTC. It is translated as CASSLGPAYEQYF.

This chain joins TRBV5-4 and TRBJ1-2; D possibly corresponds to TRBD1 (5 bases). From germline, CDR1 is SGHNT and CDR2 YYREEE (reference sequence). The CDR3 has 15 amino acids. V was trimmed by 4 bases and J by 5 bases, leaving 18 bases between them. CDR3 sequence reads: CASSGGTGDRYGYTF. In DNA, the CDR3 is TGTGCCAGCAGCGGAGGGACGGGCGACCGGTATGGCTACACCTTC.

The rearrangement uses TRBV30 and TRBJ2-7, with TRBD2 matching 8 bases. This CDR3 is built from 14 residues. J lost 3 bases, V lost 0 bases, and 4 bases had no gene match. Germline V gene sequence: CDR1 GTSNPN, CDR2 SVGIG (reference sequence). CDR3 amino acids: CAWSVPGGGYEQYF. CDR3 sequence (DNA): TGTGCCTGGAGTGTACCCGGGGGGGGCTACGAGCAGTACTTC.

The V gene is TRBV29-1, the J gene TRBJ2-3; tentatively, D is TRBD1 (5 bases). The CDR3 runs to 10 residues. Trimming took off 6 bases at V and 8 bases at J, with 9 bases between the two ends. Looked up from germline, CDR1 is SQVTM and CDR2 is ANQGSEA. CDR3 nucleotide sequence: TGCAGCGTACAGGAGATTACGCAGTATTTT. Protein: CSVQEITQYF.

J is TRBJ2-1 and V is TRBV5-1; no definite D call. This CDR3 region has 12 residues. Germline V gene sequence: CDR1 SGHRS, CDR2 YFSETQ. V lost 4 bases to trimming and J lost 6 bases, with 8 bases between them. The CDR3, as DNA: TGCGCCAGCAGCACAACTACCAATGAGCAGTTCTTC. Translating it yields CASSTTTNEQFF. The full variable domain, completed using reference TRBV5-1 and TRBJ2-1, is KAGVTQTPRYLIKTRGQQVTLSCSPISGHRSVSWYQQTPGQGLQFLFEYFSETQRNKGNFPGRFSGRQFSNSRSEMNVSTLELGDSALYLCASSTTTNEQFFGPGTRLTVL.

The chain employs TRBV4-1 and TRBJ1-3; 7 bases line up with TRBD1. With 0 bases clipped from V and 4 bases from J, the junction kept 9 bases outside the gene matches. Germline CDR1 and CDR2: MGHRA and YSYEKL. This CDR3 has 17 residues. The CDR3 nucleotides are TGCGCCAGCAGCCAAGATTTTCCACAGGGGTACGGAAACACCATATATTTT. It yields the protein CASSQDFPQGYGNTIYF.

The chain carries TRBV11-1 and TRBJ2-3; a weak D match, TRBD1 (6 bases). Germline CDR1 and CDR2: SGHAT and FQDESV (reference sequence). V lost 5 bases, J lost 4 bases, and 13 bases lay in between. The CDR3 spans 14 residues. CDR3 DNA sequence: TGTGCCAGCAGCCGCACAGGGAGATCAGATACGCAGTATTTT. Protein product: CASSRTGRSDTQYF.

V is TRBV19 and J is TRBJ2-1, with TRBD2 matching over 9 bases. V trimming: 3 bases; J trimming: 9 bases; junction bases outside the gene matches: 12. CDR1 and CDR2 (germline): LNHDA, SQIVND (reference sequence). The CDR3 sequence is 16 residues long. CDR3 sequence: CASSMLRGGRWSEQFF. The CDR3, as DNA: TGTGCCAGTAGTATGTTGCGGGGGGGCCGTTGGAGTGAGCAGTTCTTC.

The chain carries TRBV15 and TRBJ1-5; 7 bases are a match to TRBD1. Germline lookup yields CDR1 LNHNV and CDR2 YYDKDF (reference sequence). CDR3 size: 15 residues. Trimming removed 4 bases from V and 4 bases from J; junction bases left unmatched: 7. The CDR3 coding sequence is TGTGCCACCAGCAAAGGACAGGTGGGGAATCAGCCCCAGCATTTT. Translating it yields CATSKGQVGNQPQHF.

The sample holds one count of this clone. The rearrangement joins TRBV29-1 to TRBJ1-1; D not certain. Germline CDR1 reads SQVTM; CDR2 reads ANQGSEA. Deletions cut 3 bases from V and 0 bases from J, with 14 bases between. The CDR3 consists of 15 residues. The CDR3 DNA reads as TGCAGCGTTGATCTTTCAACCGGTATGAACACTGAAGCTTTCTTT. Translating it yields CSVDLSTGMNTEAFF.

Worth noting for this clone: At the DNA level, this CDR3 is encoded by other sequences in the same sample as well. This rearrangement joins TRBV9 to TRBJ1-5; D call uncertain. V lost 0 bases and J 2 bases, leaving 6 bases between the germline ends. This CDR3 region has 14 residues. The germline V gene encodes CDR1 SGDLS and CDR2 YYNGEE. The CDR3: CASSVGQGNQPQHF. The CDR3 DNA reads TGTGCCAGCAGCGTAGGGCAAGGCAATCAGCCCCAGCATTTT.

This clone was observed a handful of times. V is TRBV5-1 and J is TRBJ1-1; 8 nucleotides agree with TRBD1. In germline, CDR1 is SGHRS, CDR2 YFSETQ. The CDR3 runs to 16 residues. With 4 bases clipped from V and 1 base from J, the junction kept 9 bases outside the gene matches. The DNA of the CDR3 is TGCGCCAGCAGCCCAGGGACAGGAAAGACGAACACTGAAGCTTTCTTT. It codes for CASSPGTGKTNTEAFF.

The V gene is TRBV9, the J gene TRBJ2-2, with 7 nucleotides matching TRBD1. CDR1 and CDR2 (germline): SGDLS, YYNGEE. V trimming: 4 bases; J trimming: 0 bases; junction bases outside the gene matches: 3. CDR3 length: 15 amino acids. The CDR3 protein is CASSPTGANTGELFF. In DNA form, the CDR3 reads TGTGCCAGCAGCCCAACAGGGGCGAACACCGGGGAGCTGTTTTTT.

The rearrangement joins TRBV7-8 to TRBJ2-2; 11 nucleotides line up with TRBD2. Per the germline V gene, CDR1 is SGHVS and CDR2 is FQNEAQ. V lost 8 bases, J lost 6 bases, and 5 bases stayed unmatched. The CDR3 totals 14 residues. The DNA of the CDR3 is TGTGCCAGCCGCGGGACTAGCGGTTCCGGGGAGCTGTTTTTT. It translates to CASRGTSGSGELFF.

This chain links TRBV6-1 with TRBJ2-7; unclear D gene. Looked up from germline, CDR1 is MNHNS and CDR2 is SASEGT. The CDR3 is 12 amino acids. Between the trimmed V and J ends, which lost 8 bases and 9 bases, there was a span of 17 bases. The CDR3 DNA sequence: TGTGCCAGCGGCCTCCCCCGCCCGTCGCAGTACTTC. This translates into CASGLPRPSQYF.

This chain connects TRBV4-3 to TRBJ2-3; D gene uncertain. Per germline, CDR1 LGHNA and CDR2 YSLEER. This CDR3 comprises 17 residues. V gave up 5 bases and J gave up 3 bases, with 21 bases separating them. DNA for the CDR3: TGCGCCAGCAGCTCCCGTCGGAGCCAAGGTGGGACAGATACGCAGTATTTT. Protein: CASSSRRSQGGTDTQYF.

The J gene is TRBJ1-1, the V gene TRBV6-1, with 8 bases that match TRBD1. The germline V gene encodes CDR1 MNHNS and CDR2 SASEGT. J was trimmed by 5 bases and V by 8 bases; bases with no gene match: 10. This CDR3 spans 14 amino acids. This CDR3 reads CASFSGGGRTEAFF. In nucleotides, the CDR3 is TGTGCCAGCTTTTCAGGGGGCGGTCGGACTGAAGCTTTCTTT.

The chain uses TRBV30 and TRBJ1-5, with D possibly matching TRBD1 (5 bases). The CDR3 is 13 amino acids. V lost 1 base, J lost 4 bases, and 8 bases lay in between. Germline V gives CDR1 GTSNPN, CDR2 SVGIG (reference sequence). The CDR3 DNA sequence: TGTGCCTGGAGTGACTCAGGGAATCAGCCCCAGCATTTT. It is translated as CAWSDSGNQPQHF.

This rearrangement joins TRBV5-1 to TRBJ2-7; 9 positions match TRBD1. The germline V gene encodes CDR1 SGHRS and CDR2 YFSETQ. J lost 2 bases, V lost 4 bases, and 4 bases had no gene match. This CDR3 region has 14 residues. Written as DNA, the CDR3 is TGCGCCAGCAGCGGAAGACAGGGGGCCTACGAGCAGTACTTC. It is translated as CASSGRQGAYEQYF.

V and J are TRBV7-9 and TRBJ2-7; TRBD1 matches 10 bases. Germline assignment: CDR1 SEHNR and CDR2 FQNEAQ (reference sequence). The CDR3 loop spans 15 amino acids. J was trimmed by 2 bases and V by 3 bases; bases with no gene match: 4. For the CDR3, the DNA is TGTGCCAGCAGCTTCTCCGGGACAGGGGCCTACGAGCAGTACTTC. This codes for CASSFSGTGAYEQYF.

The gene calls are TRBV27 and TRBJ2-7; D unclear. V was cut by 5 bases and J by 3 bases, with 23 bases left in between. The CDR3 totals 17 residues. Germline CDR1 and CDR2: MNHEY and SMNVEV (reference sequence). CDR3 protein: CASSQATANPLLYEQYF. CDR3 in DNA: TGTGCCAGCAGTCAGGCAACAGCTAATCCCCTACTCTACGAGCAGTACTTC.

This clone was counted a few times. The chain joins TRBV5-6 to TRBJ2-1, with TRBD1 identical over 8 bases. CDR3 length equals 14 residues. V lost 1 base to trimming and J lost 9 bases; unmatched junction nucleotides: 6. Per germline, CDR1 SGHDT and CDR2 YYEEEE. CDR3 coding DNA: TGTGCCAGCAGCTTGACAGGGGGGAAGGGTGAGCAGTTCTTC. This codes for CASSLTGGKGEQFF. The whole variable domain, remainder taken from reference TRBV5-6 and TRBJ2-1, is DAGVTQSPTHLIKTRGQQVTLRCSPKSGHDTVSWYQQALGQGPQFIFQYYEEEERQRGNFPDRFSGHQFPNYSSELNVNALLLGDSALYLCASSLTGGKGEQFFGPGTRLTVL.

The rearrangement uses TRBV19 and TRBJ2-3, with 9 bases fitting TRBD1. Germline V gene data show CDR1 as LNHDA and CDR2 as SQIVND (reference sequence). The V and J ends lost 5 bases and 2 bases, in that order; junction bases with no gene match: 8. This CDR3 is built from 16 residues. The DNA of the CDR3 is TGTGCCAGTAGTGTCACCGGGACAGGGCTCACAGATACGCAGTATTTT. Its protein is CASSVTGTGLTDTQYF.

V usage is TRBV7-9 and J usage is TRBJ1-1; a weak D match, TRBD1 (5 bases). The germline gives CDR1 SEHNR, CDR2 FQNEAQ (reference sequence). Trimming cost V 5 bases and J 10 bases, with 14 bases left between them. This CDR3 region has 12 residues. The CDR3 DNA sequence: TGTGCCAGCAGCGAAGACCAGGGAACAGCTTTCTTT. Translation gives CASSEDQGTAFF.